This T cell receptor beta chain is from a study of response to subunit inactivated influenza vaccine. This clonotype was seen many times. Via MiXCR, TCRdb re-called the RT-PCR reads, giving one row per CDR3 protein. Altogether roughly 630,000 distinct CDR3 sequences are present, around 15% being singletons, with the ten largest covering less than 8.5%. The sequence came from a man aged 50-60 years who received an inactivated influenza vaccine. Sequenced material: PBMCs from blood, taken 14 to 15 days before vaccination.

CDR3 DNA sequence: TGTGCCAGCAGCTTGTCCCCTTTCTTTGAGAATGAGCAGTTCTTC. It specifies CASSLSPFFENEQFF. The chain links TRBV5-5 to TRBJ2-1, with D uncertain. CDR1 and CDR2 from the germline V gene are SGHKS and YYEKEE (reference sequence). Trimming pared 1 base from V and 7 bases from J, leaving 15 bases between. This CDR3 contains 15 residues.